The 27 T cell receptor beta chains reported below all come from one sample, sequenced in a study of blood T cell repertoires in COVID-19. Repertoires were generated with immunoSEQ multiplex PCR, while TCRdb's copy carries only in-frame clones and drops some. The table includes 150,000 to 200,000 clones, roughly 85% detected once. The sequenced material came from peripheral blood. Source of these receptors: a human donor with acute or convalescent COVID-19. The donor label of this sample is uncertain.

V and J are TRBV5-1 and TRBJ1-4, with D perhaps TRBD1 (6 bases). The CDR3 runs 15 residues. From germline, CDR1 is SGHRS and CDR2 YFSETQ. Trimming left V 5 bases short and J 0 bases short, with 11 bases between. The CDR3 nucleotides read TGCGCCAGCAGGCCTACAGGGACAACTAATGAAAAACTGTTTTTT. Residues: CASRPTGTTNEKLFF.

This chain connects TRBV9 to TRBJ1-1, with 7 bases that match TRBD1. Germline CDR1 and CDR2: SGDLS and YYNGEE. The ends lost 2 bases at V and 0 bases at J; junction bases unmatched: 4. This CDR3 is built from 15 residues. CDR3 coding DNA: TGTGCCAGCAGCGTTGGGGGACAGCTGAACACTGAAGCTTTCTTT. It encodes CASSVGGQLNTEAFF.

CDR3: CASSSDRFFSYEQYF. The CDR3 DNA follows: TGTGCCAGCAGTTCCGACAGGTTTTTCTCCTACGAGCAGTACTTC. This sequence joins TRBV6-2 or TRBV6-3 and TRBJ2-7, with D possibly matching TRBD1 (6 bases). Germline CDR1 reads MNHEY; CDR2 reads SVGEGT. Trimming took off 4 bases at V and 0 bases at J, with 13 bases between the two ends. This CDR3 has 15 residues.

The DNA for the CDR3 is TGCGCCAGCAGCTCGGGGGACAGGGGGCTGGGAGATACGCAGTATTTT. Its protein product is CASSSGDRGLGDTQYF. The genes are TRBV5-1 and TRBJ2-3; 12 nucleotides line up with TRBD1. V dropped 3 bases and J dropped 5; count of bases not matched to a gene: 7. This CDR3 has 16 residues. Germline loops: CDR1 SGHRS, CDR2 YFSETQ. Drawing the rest from reference TRBV5-1 and TRBJ2-3, the complete variable domain is KAGVTQTPRYLIKTRGQQVTLSCSPISGHRSVSWYQQTPGQGLQFLFEYFSETQRNKGNFPGRFSGRQFSNSRSEMNVSTLELGDSALYLCASSSGDRGLGDTQYFGPGTRLTVL.

The rearrangement links TRBV7-2 to TRBJ2-7, with TRBD1 matching 11 bases. V lost 5 bases and J lost 2; bases outside the gene matches: 11. The V gene's germline CDR1 is SGHTA and CDR2 FQGNSA. The CDR3 has 17 amino acids. CDR3 in DNA: TGTGCCAGCAGCCTAAGGTCGGGACAGGGGGAGGCCTACGAGCAGTACTTC. Translated: CASSLRSGQGEAYEQYF.

This sequence joins TRBV9 and TRBJ2-2; TRBD1 matches at 7 bases. Germline CDR1 reads SGDLS; CDR2 reads YYNGEE. V trimming: 7 bases; J trimming: 3 bases; junction bases outside the gene matches: 6. The CDR3 length is 14 residues. The CDR3 nucleotides read TGTGCCAGCCAAACAGGGGCTTACACCGGGGAGCTGTTTTTT. Translated: CASQTGAYTGELFF. Using reference TRBV9 and TRBJ2-2 for the parts outside the CDR3, the full variable domain is DSGVTQTPKHLITATGQRVTLRCSPRSGDLSVYWYQQSLDQGLQFLIQYYNGEERAKGNILERFSAQQFPDLHSELNLSSLELGDSALYFCASQTGAYTGELFFGEGSRLTVL.

V is TRBV5-6 and J is TRBJ2-2; D is unresolved. The V gene's germline CDR1 is SGHDT and CDR2 YYEEEE. CDR3 length: 14 residues. Trimming stripped 1 base from V and 2 bases from J, with 6 bases between. CDR3 protein: CASSLRVNTGELFF. The CDR3 region has the DNA TGTGCCAGCAGCTTGAGAGTTAACACCGGGGAGCTGTTTTTT.

This clone was found once. V is TRBV3-1 (or the pseudogene TRBV3-2) and J is TRBJ2-5; 8 positions agree with TRBD2. J was trimmed by 2 bases and V by 5 bases; bases with no gene match: 10. Germline CDR1 LGHDT, CDR2 YNNKEL (reference sequence). The CDR3 has 16 residues. This CDR3 is CASSFRQAGEQETQYF. DNA of the CDR3: TGTGCCAGCAGCTTCCGGCAAGCGGGGGAACAAGAGACCCAGTACTTC.

CDR3 amino acids: CASSQGTSPLHF. For the CDR3, the DNA is TGTGCCAGCAGCCAGGGGACTTCACCCCTCCACTTT. The chain carries TRBV7-9 and TRBJ1-6; D may be TRBD1 (6 bases). CDR3 size: 12 residues. V lost 5 bases, J lost 9 bases, and 8 bases lay in between. Per the germline V gene, CDR1 is SEHNR and CDR2 is FQNEAQ (reference sequence).

The rearrangement links TRBV5-8 to TRBJ1-2; TRBD1 might be the D (6 bases). Germline V gene sequence: CDR1 SGHTS, CDR2 YDEGEE. Trimming cost V 0 bases and J 13 bases, with 13 bases left between them. The CDR3 is 12 amino acids. CDR3 in DNA: TGTGCCAGCAGCTTGGGGACAGTCTTGAGCACCTTC. It translates to CASSLGTVLSTF.

This chain links TRBV6-2 or TRBV6-3 with TRBJ1-6; tentatively, D is TRBD1 (5 bases). Trimming took off 6 bases at V and 0 bases at J, with 9 bases between the two ends. CDR3 length equals 15 residues. Germline values: CDR1 MNHEY, CDR2 SVGEGT. The CDR3: CASSIRASYNSPLHF. CDR3 DNA sequence: TGTGCCAGCAGCATCAGGGCCTCCTATAATTCACCCCTCCACTTT.

This chain uses TRBV3-1 (or the pseudogene TRBV3-2) with TRBJ1-3; TRBD1 is a possible D gene (5 bases). The CDR3 contains 15 residues. Trimming removed 4 bases at V and 2 bases at J, with 12 bases between. Germline CDR1 is LGHDT and CDR2 is YNNKEL (reference sequence). The CDR3 sequence: CASSPLGGTGNTIYF. The CDR3 bases are TGTGCCAGCAGCCCCTTGGGGGGTACTGGAAACACCATATATTTT.

The rearrangement links TRBV7-7 to TRBJ1-2, with 10 nucleotides matching TRBD1. The CDR3 is 18 amino acids. With V trimmed by 5 bases and J by 4 bases, 16 bases remained unmatched. The germline gives CDR1 SSHAT, CDR2 FNYEAQ (reference sequence). CDR3 bases: TGTGCCAGCAGCCCACGCGGGACAGGGGCTACCTCAGGCTATGGCTACACCTTC. Translating gives CASSPRGTGATSGYGYTF.

The V gene is TRBV5-6, the J gene TRBJ1-5; TRBD1 matches 10 bases. This CDR3 is 18 amino acids long. Germline-derived CDR1 and CDR2 are SGHDT and YYEEEE. V lost 2 bases, J lost 1 base, and 9 bases stayed unmatched. In DNA, the CDR3 is TGTGCCAGCAGCTTCTCCGGACAGGGGGGTGGGAGCAATCAGCCCCAGCATTTT. Residues: CASSFSGQGGGSNQPQHF.

The rearrangement joins TRBV6-2 or TRBV6-3 to TRBJ1-2, with 7 bases matching TRBD1. Trimming removed 7 bases from V and 5 bases from J; junction bases left unmatched: 7. The germline V gene has CDR1 MNHEY and CDR2 SVGEGT. The CDR3 is 13 amino acids. The CDR3 here is CASNPGQLYGYTF. The CDR3 bases are TGTGCCAGCAACCCGGGACAGCTTTATGGCTACACCTTC.

The rearrangement joins TRBV7-8 to TRBJ1-2; D gene uncertain. There are 13 residues in the CDR3. Germline V CDR1 and CDR2: SGHVS, FQNEAQ. V was pared by 2 bases and J by 6 bases, with 10 bases between. The CDR3 sequence: CASSLNRRNGYTF. CDR3 sequence (DNA): TGTGCCAGCAGCTTAAATCGGAGAAATGGCTACACCTTC.

V and J are TRBV7-9 and TRBJ1-6; D gene unclear. CDR3 length: 16 residues. Germline values: CDR1 SEHNR, CDR2 FQNEAQ (reference sequence). Trimming took 6 bases from V and 5 from J, leaving 17 bases between them. As DNA, the CDR3 is TGTGCCAGCAGTGGAGGGAAGATTCGAAATAATTCACCCCTCCACTTT. Protein: CASSGGKIRNNSPLHF.

This clone was observed once. The chain couples TRBV10-3 to TRBJ1-1, with 8 bases that match TRBD1. Germline V gene sequence: CDR1 ENHRY, CDR2 SYGVKD. Losses at the gene ends were 2 bases for V and 3 bases for J; bases not matched to a gene: 11. The CDR3 has 17 amino acids. The CDR3 sequence: CAISEGPNRGSDTEAFF. The CDR3 bases are TGTGCCATCAGTGAGGGCCCGAACAGGGGGTCGGACACTGAAGCTTTCTTT.

The chain carries TRBV6-5 and TRBJ1-5; TRBD1 aligns across 9 bases. V lost 6 bases, J lost 7 bases, and 10 bases stayed unmatched. Germline V gene lookup returns CDR1 MNHEY and CDR2 SVGAGI. This CDR3 has 15 amino acids. CDR3 in DNA: TGTGCCAGCAGCTCGCGGGACAGGGTTAACCAGCCCCAGCATTTT. Translating gives CASSSRDRVNQPQHF.

This clone was seen repeatedly, ten times or more. The chain couples TRBV15 to TRBJ2-3; 11 positions match TRBD2. Trimming at V came to 0 bases and at J to 4 bases, leaving 0 bases not matched to a gene. The CDR3 consists of 15 residues. Germline CDR1 LNHNV, CDR2 YYDKDF (reference sequence). CDR3 sequence reads: CATSRDSGGADTQYF. The CDR3 region has the DNA TGTGCCACCAGCAGAGATAGCGGGGGGGCAGATACGCAGTATTTT.

This sequence joins TRBV27 and TRBJ1-6; D not certain. The germline CDR1 and CDR2 sequences are MNHEY and SMNVEV (reference sequence). The CDR3 totals 18 residues. Between the trimmed V and J ends, which lost 0 bases and 7 bases, there was a span of 19 bases. The CDR3 spells CASSLSGRPGSLNSPLHF. The CDR3 DNA reads TGTGCCAGCAGTTTATCGGGGAGGCCGGGATCCTTGAATTCACCCCTCCACTTT.

The CDR3 sequence is CATSDPRTGRTGELFF. The CDR3 DNA reads TGTGCCACCAGTGATCCTCGGACAGGGAGGACCGGGGAGCTGTTTTTT. This rearrangement joins TRBV24-1 to TRBJ2-2, with 8 bases that match TRBD1. V gave up 3 bases and J gave up 5 bases; unmatched junction bases: 7. Per germline, CDR1 KGHDR and CDR2 SFDVKD. The CDR3 is 16 amino acids.

The CDR3 nucleotides read TGTGCCAGCAGTTACAGGGGGTCGATGGGAAACACCATATATTTT. This gives the protein CASSYRGSMGNTIYF. This chain connects TRBV6-5 to TRBJ1-3; maybe TRBD1 (6 bases). Trimming took off 2 bases at V and 4 bases at J, with 12 bases between the two ends. From germline, CDR1 is MNHEY and CDR2 SVGAGI. The CDR3 contains 15 residues.

V is TRBV3-1 (or the pseudogene TRBV3-2) and J is TRBJ2-7; D gene unclear. Per the germline V gene, CDR1 is LGHDT and CDR2 is YNNKEL (reference sequence). The CDR3 loop spans 14 amino acids. V was shortened by 1 base and J by 2 bases, with 9 bases between the two germline ends. The CDR3 reads CASSQVAAPYEQYF. For the CDR3, the DNA is TGTGCCAGCAGCCAAGTCGCGGCCCCCTACGAGCAGTACTTC.

The J gene is TRBJ1-1, the V gene TRBV9, with D hard to call. V lost 0 bases, J lost 0 bases, and 6 bases lay in between. Per germline, CDR1 SGDLS and CDR2 YYNGEE. The CDR3 runs to 14 residues. The CDR3 DNA follows: TGTGCCAGCAGCGTAGAAACAGTGAACACTGAAGCTTTCTTT. Translating it yields CASSVETVNTEAFF. Drawing the rest from reference TRBV9 and TRBJ1-1, the complete variable domain is DSGVTQTPKHLITATGQRVTLRCSPRSGDLSVYWYQQSLDQGLQFLIQYYNGEERAKGNILERFSAQQFPDLHSELNLSSLELGDSALYFCASSVETVNTEAFFGQGTRLTVV.

This clone has only one observation. The rearrangement joins TRBV19 to TRBJ1-1; D is unresolved. The V and J ends lost 4 bases and 1 base respectively, with 13 bases between them. Germline V gene lookup returns CDR1 LNHDA and CDR2 SQIVND (reference sequence). The CDR3 runs to 15 residues. CDR3 coding DNA: TGTGCCAGTAGTAAGCCGGGAGCGGCGAACACTGAAGCTTTCTTT. Amino acid sequence: CASSKPGAANTEAFF.

The chain combines TRBV2 with TRBJ1-5; D possibly corresponds to TRBD1 (6 bases). CDR1 is SNHLY, CDR2 FYNNEI, per germline. The germline V and J ends were trimmed by 2 bases and 4 bases, with 9 bases remaining between them. This CDR3 comprises 14 residues. As DNA, the CDR3 is TGTGCCAGCAGTGAAATAGGGGGAAATCAGCCCCAGCATTTT. Residues: CASSEIGGNQPQHF.